Presented here are 31 T cell receptor beta chains from one specimen sequenced in a study of cytomegalovirus exposure and HLA in healthy donors. The PCR had 60 Vbeta and 13 Jbeta primers. The method was immunoSEQ multiplex PCR; TCRdb's version includes in-frame clones alone and lacks a portion of them. The repertoire includes some 75,000 clones, roughly 79% of them detected once, and over 4.5% sits in the top ten. The sample comprised PBMCs. These receptors all stem from a man younger than 30 in good health and CMV-seropositive.

This chain connects TRBV14 to TRBJ2-3, with 7 positions matching TRBD2. Trimming cost V 3 bases and J 2 bases; bases outside gene matches: 2. The CDR3 has 14 residues. Germline V CDR1 and CDR2: SGHDN, FVKESK. For the CDR3, the DNA is TGTGCCAGCAGCCATCGGGGGGTCACAGATACGCAGTATTTT. Protein product: CASSHRGVTDTQYF. The variable domain in full, completed from reference TRBV14 and TRBJ2-3, reads EAGVTQFPSHSVIEKGQTVTLRCDPISGHDNLYWYRRVMGKEIKFLLHFVKESKQDESGMPNNRFLAERTGGTYSTLKVQPAELEDSGVYFCASSHRGVTDTQYFGPGTRLTVL.

The V call is TRBV6-5, the J call TRBJ2-7; 12 bases are a match to TRBD2. The V gene end was trimmed by 6 bases and the J gene end by 2 bases; junction bases not matched to a gene: 2. The germline V gene has CDR1 MNHEY and CDR2 SVGAGI. The CDR3 is 14 residues long. The CDR3 DNA reads TGTGCCAGCAGCGGACTAGCGGGAACCTACGAGCAGTACTTC. It translates to CASSGLAGTYEQYF.

The chain has TRBV29-1 and TRBJ1-5; TRBD1 matches 9 bases. V shed 6 bases and J 10 bases; nucleotides not matched to a gene: 10. The germline CDR1 and CDR2 sequences are SQVTM and ANQGSEA. The CDR3 sequence is 13 residues long. The CDR3 here is CSVMGQGQGPQHF. The CDR3 coding sequence is TGCAGCGTAATGGGACAGGGCCAGGGCCCCCAGCATTTT.

The chain carries TRBV6-5 and TRBJ2-7, with a tentative D call TRBD2 (6 bases). Trimming took off 5 bases at V and 0 bases at J, with 11 bases between the two ends. The V gene's germline CDR1 is MNHEY and CDR2 SVGAGI. CDR3 length equals 14 residues. CDR3 loop: CASSRTGSSYEQYF. The CDR3 DNA reads as TGTGCCAGCAGTCGGACCGGGAGCTCCTACGAGCAGTACTTC.

The genes are TRBV25-1 and TRBJ2-5, with a weak D call TRBD2 (6 bases). The germline V gene has CDR1 MGHDK and CDR2 SYGVNS. Trimming left V 4 bases short and J 11 bases short, with 20 bases between. There are 14 residues in the CDR3. The CDR3 reads CASSAEGTLGQQYF. The DNA of the CDR3 is TGTGCCAGCAGTGCTGAGGGGACTTTGGGCCAGCAGTACTTC.

The genes are TRBV5-1 and TRBJ1-1; the match to TRBD1 covers 9 bases. Germline values: CDR1 SGHRS, CDR2 YFSETQ. The CDR3 covers 14 residues. Trimming removed 4 bases from V and 4 bases from J; junction bases left unmatched: 5. This CDR3 is CASSPRTGATEAFF. DNA of the CDR3: TGCGCCAGCAGCCCTAGGACAGGGGCCACTGAAGCTTTCTTT. The full variable domain, with the rest looked up from reference TRBV5-1 and TRBJ1-1, is KAGVTQTPRYLIKTRGQQVTLSCSPISGHRSVSWYQQTPGQGLQFLFEYFSETQRNKGNFPGRFSGRQFSNSRSEMNVSTLELGDSALYLCASSPRTGATEAFFGQGTRLTVV.

This chain links TRBV14 with TRBJ1-1; no reliable D call. V dropped 0 bases and J dropped 7 bases, with 12 bases sitting between them. From germline, CDR1 is SGHDN and CDR2 FVKESK. The CDR3 has 14 residues. The CDR3 sequence: CASSQDSSGIEAFF. The CDR3 DNA sequence: TGTGCCAGCAGCCAAGATTCATCGGGGATTGAAGCTTTCTTT.

The rearrangement uses TRBV18 and TRBJ2-2, with TRBD1 as a possible D gene (5 bases). The CDR3 has 14 residues. The V and J ends lost 3 bases and 3 bases respectively, with 8 bases between them. The germline gives CDR1 KGHSH, CDR2 LQKENI. The CDR3 protein is CASSPQQDTGELFF. The CDR3 DNA reads as TGTGCCAGCTCACCCCAACAGGACACCGGGGAGCTGTTTTTT.

The rearrangement uses TRBV9 and TRBJ1-1; D may be TRBD1 (6 bases). Trimming shortened V by 4 bases and J by 0 bases, and 13 bases separated the two germline ends. Germline V gene data show CDR1 as SGDLS and CDR2 as YYNGEE. The CDR3 has 15 amino acids. CDR3 sequence: CASSPRTAMNTEAFF. For the CDR3, the DNA is TGTGCCAGCAGCCCCCGGACAGCGATGAACACTGAAGCTTTCTTT.

This clone has more than one count but fewer than ten. V is TRBV19 and J is TRBJ1-4; D gene unclear. Germline loops: CDR1 LNHDA, CDR2 SQIVND (reference sequence). Trimming took 3 bases from V and 5 from J, leaving 10 bases between them. The CDR3 has 14 residues. Here the CDR3 DNA reads TGTGCCAGTAGTATTCGGACTCGGAATGAAAAACTGTTTTTT. Translation: CASSIRTRNEKLFF.

The chain links TRBV28 to TRBJ1-5; D gene ambiguous. The CDR3 has 15 amino acids. Deletions cut 6 bases from V and 0 bases from J, with 12 bases between. CDR1 and CDR2 from the germline V gene are MDHEN and SYDVKM. For the CDR3, the DNA is TGTGCCAGCAGCCCCCCCCCGGGTAGCAATCAGCCCCAGCATTTT. Its protein product is CASSPPPGSNQPQHF.

CDR3 sequence: CASSRLAVSYEQYF. The CDR3 nucleotides read TGCGCCAGCAGCCGACTAGCGGTCTCCTACGAGCAGTACTTC. The chain employs TRBV4-1 and TRBJ2-7, with 9 bases identical to TRBD2. V was pared by 4 bases and J by 0 bases, with 1 base of the junction left unmatched. Germline-derived CDR1 and CDR2 are MGHRA and YSYEKL. The CDR3 consists of 14 residues.

This clone was recorded a few times. The rearrangement joins TRBV6-5 to TRBJ2-5, with 7 bases that match TRBD1. The CDR3 length is 14 residues. Trimming took 6 bases from V and 2 from J; bases not matched to a gene: 6. CDR1 and CDR2 (germline): MNHEY, SVGAGI. CDR3 nucleotides: TGTGCCAGCAGGCGAGTGGGACAGCAAGAGACCCAGTACTTC. It translates to CASRRVGQQETQYF.

The chain is built from TRBV6-4 and TRBJ2-3, with TRBD2 identical over 14 bases. Per the germline V gene, CDR1 is MRHNA and CDR2 is SNTAGT. The CDR3 contains 16 residues. Trimming took 1 base from V and 4 from J; bases not matched to a gene: 1. In DNA, the CDR3 is TGTGCCAGCAGTGACTTGGGACTAGCGGGAGCAGATACGCAGTATTTT. This sequence encodes CASSDLGLAGADTQYF.

The chain couples TRBV19 to TRBJ2-1, with D unclear. Germline V lookup: CDR1 LNHDA, CDR2 SQIVND (reference sequence). Trimming cost V 6 bases and J 0 bases, with 6 bases left between them. This CDR3 has 13 residues. CDR3 nucleotide sequence: TGTGCCAGTAGCGTAATCTCCTACAATGAGCAGTTCTTC. This encodes CASSVISYNEQFF. The whole variable domain, remainder taken from reference TRBV19 and TRBJ2-1, is DGGITQSPKYLFRKEGQNVTLSCEQNLNHDAMYWYRQDPGQGLRLIYYSQIVNDFQKGDIAEGYSVSREKKESFPLTVTSAQKNPTAFYLCASSVISYNEQFFGPGTRLTVL.

This chain uses TRBV29-1 with TRBJ2-1; 12 bases map to TRBD2. The CDR3 loop spans 17 amino acids. V dropped 5 bases and J dropped 7; count of bases not matched to a gene: 15. CDR1 and CDR2 from the germline V gene are SQVTM and ANQGSEA. CDR3 loop: CSVFRLAGVGARNEQFF. In DNA form, the CDR3 reads TGCAGCGTTTTCCGACTAGCGGGAGTCGGAGCGAGGAATGAGCAGTTCTTC.

The J gene is TRBJ2-7, the V gene TRBV5-1; TRBD1 might be the D (5 bases). The CDR3 consists of 13 residues. Germline V CDR1 and CDR2: SGHRS, YFSETQ. Trimming removed 3 bases at V and 2 bases at J, with 9 bases between. In DNA, the CDR3 is TGCGCCAGCAGCTATCGGACACCCTACGAGCAGTACTTC. This sequence encodes CASSYRTPYEQYF.

This chain uses TRBV2 with TRBJ2-1; 8 nucleotides match TRBD2. The V and J ends lost 9 bases and 7 bases, in that order; junction bases with no gene match: 14. The CDR3 contains 15 residues. Germline CDR1 and CDR2: SNHLY and FYNNEI. CDR3 sequence (DNA): TGTGCCAGGAGGTATCATGTTCGGGGGGGAAATGAGCAGTTCTTC. This encodes CARRYHVRGGNEQFF.

V and J are TRBV5-1 and TRBJ2-6; the match to TRBD1 covers 11 bases. The V segment lost 4 bases and the J segment 3 bases; nucleotides outside the gene matches: 9. The germline V gene has CDR1 SGHRS and CDR2 YFSETQ. CDR3 size: 18 residues. CDR3 in DNA: TGCGCCAGCAGCCCCGGGACAGGGGGAGTCTTTGGGGCCAACGTCCTGACTTTC. This gives the protein CASSPGTGGVFGANVLTF. The full variable domain, with the rest looked up from reference TRBV5-1 and TRBJ2-6, is KAGVTQTPRYLIKTRGQQVTLSCSPISGHRSVSWYQQTPGQGLQFLFEYFSETQRNKGNFPGRFSGRQFSNSRSEMNVSTLELGDSALYLCASSPGTGGVFGANVLTFGAGSRLTVL.

This chain links TRBV6-5 with TRBJ2-1, with TRBD2 matching over 7 bases. Trimming at V came to 7 bases and at J to 6 bases, leaving 9 bases not matched to a gene. Germline V gene sequence: CDR1 MNHEY, CDR2 SVGAGI. The CDR3 runs to 14 residues. The CDR3 loop reads CASTHSGGSNEQFF. As DNA, the CDR3 is TGTGCCAGCACCCACTCGGGGGGTAGCAATGAGCAGTTCTTC.

This chain joins TRBV4-1 and TRBJ2-7; 8 bases fit TRBD1. The CDR3 is 15 residues long. Per germline, CDR1 MGHRA and CDR2 YSYEKL. V shed 4 bases, J shed 1 base, and the junction held 6 bases outside the gene matches. CDR3 sequence: CASSRATGGSYEQYF. In nucleotides, the CDR3 is TGCGCCAGCAGCCGAGCAACAGGGGGGTCCTACGAGCAGTACTTC.

This clone came up once. The chain couples TRBV10-1 to TRBJ1-1, with TRBD1 matching over 7 bases. V shed 3 bases, J shed 2 bases, and the junction held 3 bases outside the gene matches. Germline-derived CDR1 and CDR2 are WNHNN and SYGVQD (reference sequence). The CDR3 length is 14 residues. The DNA of the CDR3 is TGCGCCAGCAGTGAACGAGGGGGCAACACTGAAGCTTTCTTT. Its protein is CASSERGGNTEAFF.

The chain links TRBV28 to TRBJ2-2, with 8 bases identical to TRBD2. The J segment lost 7 bases and the V segment lost 6 bases, leaving 16 bases of the junction unmatched. The length of the CDR3 is 17 residues. Germline CDR1 MDHEN, CDR2 SYDVKM. The CDR3 DNA reads TGTGCCAGCAGACGGGTCCCCCAGCGGGAGTTTAACGGGGAGCTGTTTTTT. Its translation: CASRRVPQREFNGELFF.

V gene TRBV9 combines with J gene TRBJ2-3, with 11 positions matching TRBD2. CDR1 is SGDLS, CDR2 YYNGEE, per germline. CDR3 length: 14 amino acids. Trimming took 3 bases from V and 7 from J; bases not matched to a gene: 4. CDR3 region: CASSGTSGGHTQYF. The CDR3 DNA is TGTGCCAGCAGCGGCACTAGCGGGGGACATACGCAGTATTTT.

V usage is TRBV4-2 and J usage is TRBJ2-7; 8 bases align to TRBD2. With 5 bases clipped from V and 5 bases from J, the junction kept 11 bases outside the gene matches. This CDR3 is built from 15 residues. Germline CDR1 LGHNA, CDR2 YNFKEQ. Here the CDR3 reads CASSIPGGRKDEQYF. In DNA, the CDR3 is TGTGCCAGCAGCATCCCGGGCGGGAGGAAGGACGAGCAGTACTTC.

The chain links TRBV29-1 to TRBJ2-1; TRBD2 aligns across 9 bases. Germline CDR1 is SQVTM and CDR2 is ANQGSEA. V lost 4 bases and J lost 0; bases outside the gene matches: 7. There are 16 residues in the CDR3. The CDR3 DNA reads TGCAGCGTTGGAAGCGGGAGGATAAGCTCCTACAATGAGCAGTTCTTC. Protein product: CSVGSGRISSYNEQFF.

The V call is TRBV11-2, the J call TRBJ2-7, with D tentatively TRBD1 (5 bases). With 7 bases removed from V and 5 bases from J, the gap between germline ends came to 21 bases. The CDR3 length is 15 residues. Germline loops: CDR1 SGHAT, CDR2 FQNNGV. CDR3 amino acids: CASTTLTRALHEQYF. The CDR3, as DNA: TGTGCCAGCACCACACTTACCAGGGCCCTCCACGAGCAGTACTTC.

V and J are TRBV5-1 and TRBJ1-2; maybe TRBD1 (5 bases). CDR1 and CDR2 (germline): SGHRS, YFSETQ. The V gene lost 1 base and the J gene lost 4 bases, with 14 bases spanning the gap. The CDR3 sequence is 15 residues long. CDR3 sequence (DNA): TGCGCCAGCAGCTTGAATTTGGCGGGGCCCTATGGCTACACCTTC. It yields the protein CASSLNLAGPYGYTF.

The rearrangement uses TRBV6-6 and TRBJ1-1; no definite D call. The CDR3 spans 15 residues. CDR1 and CDR2 from the germline V gene are MNHNY and SVGAGI (reference sequence). V gave up 5 bases and J gave up 0 bases, with 13 bases separating them. The CDR3, as DNA: TGTGCCAGCAGTCTCCGGACTGCGATGAACACTGAAGCTTTCTTT. Translating it yields CASSLRTAMNTEAFF.

The chain combines TRBV5-1 with TRBJ2-2; 9 positions agree with TRBD2. V shed 4 bases and J 1 base; nucleotides not matched to a gene: 2. Germline CDR1 SGHRS, CDR2 YFSETQ. The CDR3 sequence is 15 residues long. The CDR3: CASSPTSGNTGELFF. CDR3 nucleotides: TGCGCCAGCAGCCCGACTAGCGGGAACACCGGGGAGCTGTTTTTT.

CDR3: CASSGEVDKFSYEQYF. CDR3 sequence (DNA): TGTGCCAGCAGTGGGGAGGTAGATAAATTCTCCTACGAGCAGTACTTC. This chain joins TRBV2 and TRBJ2-7; tentative D call: TRBD2 (6 bases). Germline V CDR1 and CDR2: SNHLY, FYNNEI. This CDR3 contains 16 residues. The ends were cut back, 4 bases at V and 0 bases at J, with 16 bases in the middle.